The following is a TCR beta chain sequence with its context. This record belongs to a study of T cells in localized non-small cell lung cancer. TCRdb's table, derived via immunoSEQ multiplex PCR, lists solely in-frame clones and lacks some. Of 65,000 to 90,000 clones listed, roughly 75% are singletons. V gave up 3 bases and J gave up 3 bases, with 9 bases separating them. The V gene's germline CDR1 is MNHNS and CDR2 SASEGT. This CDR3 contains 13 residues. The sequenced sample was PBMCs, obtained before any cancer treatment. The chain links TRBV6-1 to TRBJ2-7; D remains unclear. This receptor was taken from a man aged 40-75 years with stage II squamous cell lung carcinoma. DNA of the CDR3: TGTGCCAGCAGTGAGGTCAGGCTCTACGAGCAGTACTTC. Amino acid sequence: CASSEVRLYEQYF.